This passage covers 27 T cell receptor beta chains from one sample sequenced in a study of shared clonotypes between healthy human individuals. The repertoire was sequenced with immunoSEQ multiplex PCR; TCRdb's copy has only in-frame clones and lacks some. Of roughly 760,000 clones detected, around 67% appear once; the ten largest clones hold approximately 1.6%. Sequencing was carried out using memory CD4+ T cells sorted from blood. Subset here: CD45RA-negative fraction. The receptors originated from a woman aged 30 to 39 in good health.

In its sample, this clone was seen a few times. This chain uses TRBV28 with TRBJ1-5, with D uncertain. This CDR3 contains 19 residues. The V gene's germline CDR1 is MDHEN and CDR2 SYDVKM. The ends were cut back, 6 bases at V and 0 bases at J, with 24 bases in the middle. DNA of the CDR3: TGTGCCAGCAGGCAAAAGCCCAGGCGACTACATTATAGCAATCAGCCCCAGCATTTT. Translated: CASRQKPRRLHYSNQPQHF.

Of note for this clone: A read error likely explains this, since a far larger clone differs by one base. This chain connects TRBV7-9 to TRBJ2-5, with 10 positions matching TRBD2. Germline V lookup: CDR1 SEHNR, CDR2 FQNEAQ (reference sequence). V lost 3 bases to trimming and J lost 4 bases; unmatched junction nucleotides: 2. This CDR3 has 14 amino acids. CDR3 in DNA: TGTGCCAGCAGCTTTGTAGCGGGAGGAGAGACCCAGTACTTC. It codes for CASSFVAGGETQYF.

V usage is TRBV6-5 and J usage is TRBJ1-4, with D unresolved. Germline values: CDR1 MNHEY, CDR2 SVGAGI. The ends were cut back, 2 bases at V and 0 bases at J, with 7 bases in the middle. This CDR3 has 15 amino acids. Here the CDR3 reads CASSYTDATNEKLFF. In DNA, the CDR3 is TGTGCCAGCAGTTACACGGATGCAACTAATGAAAAACTGTTTTTT.

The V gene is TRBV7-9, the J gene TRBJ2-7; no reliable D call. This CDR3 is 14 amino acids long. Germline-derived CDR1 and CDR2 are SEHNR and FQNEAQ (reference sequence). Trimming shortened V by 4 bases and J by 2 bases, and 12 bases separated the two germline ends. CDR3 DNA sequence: TGTGCCAGCAGCTCCGGACGAATCGCCTACGAGCAGTACTTC. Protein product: CASSSGRIAYEQYF.

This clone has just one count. In nucleotides, the CDR3 is TGTGCCAGCAAATACGGGAGGAAGGCAAATTCACCCCTCCACTTT. Translating it yields CASKYGRKANSPLHF. The J gene is TRBJ1-6, the V gene TRBV6-5; no clear D gene. The CDR3 is 15 residues long. CDR1 and CDR2 from the germline V gene are MNHEY and SVGAGI. Deletions cut 7 bases from V and 7 bases from J, with 17 bases between.

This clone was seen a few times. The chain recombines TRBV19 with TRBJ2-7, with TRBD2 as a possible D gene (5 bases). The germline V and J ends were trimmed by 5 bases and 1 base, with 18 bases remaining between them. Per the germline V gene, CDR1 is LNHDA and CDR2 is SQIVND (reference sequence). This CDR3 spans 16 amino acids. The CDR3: CASSARAPEVSYEQYF. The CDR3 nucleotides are TGTGCCAGTAGTGCCCGGGCCCCGGAGGTGTCCTACGAGCAGTACTTC.

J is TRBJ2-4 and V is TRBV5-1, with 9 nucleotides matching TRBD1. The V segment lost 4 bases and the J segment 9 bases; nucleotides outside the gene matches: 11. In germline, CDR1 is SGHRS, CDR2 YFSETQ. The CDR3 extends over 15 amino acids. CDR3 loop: CASSATGQGRAIQYF. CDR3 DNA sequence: TGCGCCAGCAGCGCAACGGGACAGGGACGTGCCATTCAGTACTTC.

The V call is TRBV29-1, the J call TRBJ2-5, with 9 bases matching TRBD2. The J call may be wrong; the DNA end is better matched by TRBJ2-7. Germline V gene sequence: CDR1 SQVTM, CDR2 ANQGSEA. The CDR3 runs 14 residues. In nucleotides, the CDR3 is TGCAGCGTGGCGAGGACTAGCGATGGCTACGAGCAGTACTTC. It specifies CSVARTSDGYEQYF.

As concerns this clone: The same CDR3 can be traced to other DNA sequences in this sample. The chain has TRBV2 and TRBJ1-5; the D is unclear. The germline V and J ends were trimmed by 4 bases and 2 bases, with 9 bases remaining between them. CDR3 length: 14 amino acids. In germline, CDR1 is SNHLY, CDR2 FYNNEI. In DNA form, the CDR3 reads TGTGCCAGCAGTGTAAGTGGGGGCAATCAGCCCCAGCATTTT. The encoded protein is CASSVSGGNQPQHF.

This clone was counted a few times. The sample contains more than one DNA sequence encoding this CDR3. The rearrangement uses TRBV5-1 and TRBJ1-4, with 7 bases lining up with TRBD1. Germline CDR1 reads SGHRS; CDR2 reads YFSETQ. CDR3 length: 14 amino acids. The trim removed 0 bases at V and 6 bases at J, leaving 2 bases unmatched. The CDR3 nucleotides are TGCGCCAGCAGCTTGGGACAGGGAGATGAAAAACTGTTTTTT. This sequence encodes CASSLGQGDEKLFF.

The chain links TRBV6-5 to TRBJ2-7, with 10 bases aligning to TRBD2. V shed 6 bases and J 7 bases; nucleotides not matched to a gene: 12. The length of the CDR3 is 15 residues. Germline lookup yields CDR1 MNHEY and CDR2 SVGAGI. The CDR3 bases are TGTGCCAGCAGGGTAGCGGGAGGTCTATTGGGTGAGCAGTACTTC. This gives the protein CASRVAGGLLGEQYF.

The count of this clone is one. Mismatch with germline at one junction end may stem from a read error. The CDR3 protein is CAISERPGVQNTEAFF. The DNA for the CDR3 is TGTGCCATCAGTGAGAGGCCAGGGGTCCAGAACACTGAAGCTTTCTTT. V usage is TRBV6-1 and J usage is TRBJ1-1, with D possibly being TRBD1 (6 bases). CDR1 and CDR2 (germline): MNHNS, SASEGT. CDR3 length: 16 amino acids.

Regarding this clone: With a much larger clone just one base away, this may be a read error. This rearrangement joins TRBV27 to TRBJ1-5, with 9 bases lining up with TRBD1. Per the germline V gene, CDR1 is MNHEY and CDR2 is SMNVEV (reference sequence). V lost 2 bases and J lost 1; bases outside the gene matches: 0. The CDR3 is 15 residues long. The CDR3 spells CASSLGTGSNQPQHF. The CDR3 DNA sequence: TGTGCCAGCAGTTTAGGGACAGGGAGCAATCAGCCCCAGCATTTT.

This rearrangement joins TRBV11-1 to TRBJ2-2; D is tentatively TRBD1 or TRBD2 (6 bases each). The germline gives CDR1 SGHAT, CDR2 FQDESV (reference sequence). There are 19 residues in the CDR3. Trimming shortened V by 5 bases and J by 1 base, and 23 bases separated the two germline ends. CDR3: CASSLEVPEGVVNTGELFF. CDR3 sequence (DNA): TGTGCCAGCAGCCTAGAGGTACCGGAGGGGGTCGTGAACACCGGGGAGCTGTTTTTT.

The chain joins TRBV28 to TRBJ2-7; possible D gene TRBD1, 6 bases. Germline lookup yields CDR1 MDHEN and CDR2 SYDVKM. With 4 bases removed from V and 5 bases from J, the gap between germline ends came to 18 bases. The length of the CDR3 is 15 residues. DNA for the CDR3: TGTGCCAGCAGTTCCCCCCACAGGGAACGTCACGAGCAGTACTTC. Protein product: CASSSPHRERHEQYF. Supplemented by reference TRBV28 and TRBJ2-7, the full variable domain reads DVKVTQSSRYLVKRTGEKVFLECVQDMDHENMFWYRQDPGLGLRLIYFSYDVKMKEKGDIPEGYSVSREKKERFSLILESASTNQTSMYLCASSSPHRERHEQYFGPGTRLTVT.

The CDR3: CASSGQGTAGYTF. In DNA form, the CDR3 reads TGTGCCAGCAGTGGACAGGGGACGGCGGGCTACACCTTC. This chain connects TRBV2 to TRBJ1-2; TRBD1 matches at 8 bases. The CDR3 covers 13 residues. Germline-derived CDR1 and CDR2 are SNHLY and FYNNEI. The V gene end was trimmed by 4 bases and the J gene end by 8 bases; junction bases not matched to a gene: 6.

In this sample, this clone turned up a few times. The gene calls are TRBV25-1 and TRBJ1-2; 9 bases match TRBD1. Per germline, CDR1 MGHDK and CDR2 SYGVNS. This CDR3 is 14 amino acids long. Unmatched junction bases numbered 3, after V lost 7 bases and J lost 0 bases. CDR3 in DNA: TGTGCCAGCACCGGACAGGGGCCTAACTATGGCTACACCTTC. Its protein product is CASTGQGPNYGYTF.

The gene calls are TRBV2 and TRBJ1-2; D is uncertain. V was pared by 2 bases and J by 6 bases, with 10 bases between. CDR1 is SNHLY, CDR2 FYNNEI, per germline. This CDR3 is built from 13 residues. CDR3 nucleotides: TGTGCCAGCAGTGAACGGCAGAACGATGGCTACACCTTC. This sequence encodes CASSERQNDGYTF.

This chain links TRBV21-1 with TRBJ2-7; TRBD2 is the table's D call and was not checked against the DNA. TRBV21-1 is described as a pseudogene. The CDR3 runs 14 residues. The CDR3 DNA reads TGTGCCAGCAGCGGACTAGCGGATACCTACGAGCAGTACTTC. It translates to CASSGLADTYEQYF.

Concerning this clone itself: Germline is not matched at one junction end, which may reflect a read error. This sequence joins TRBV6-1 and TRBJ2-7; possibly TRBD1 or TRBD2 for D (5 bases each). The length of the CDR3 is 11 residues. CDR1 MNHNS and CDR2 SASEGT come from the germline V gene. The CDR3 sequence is CASSENRRWDF. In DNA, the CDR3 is TGTGCCAGCAGTGAAAACAGGAGGTGGGACTTC.

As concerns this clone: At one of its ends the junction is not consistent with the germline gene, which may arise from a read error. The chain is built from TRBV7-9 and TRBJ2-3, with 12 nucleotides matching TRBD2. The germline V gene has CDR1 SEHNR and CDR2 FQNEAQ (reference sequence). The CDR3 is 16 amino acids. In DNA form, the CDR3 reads TGTGCCAGCAGGAAGATACTAGCGGGAGGCACAAATACGCAGTATTTT. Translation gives CASRKILAGGTNTQYF.

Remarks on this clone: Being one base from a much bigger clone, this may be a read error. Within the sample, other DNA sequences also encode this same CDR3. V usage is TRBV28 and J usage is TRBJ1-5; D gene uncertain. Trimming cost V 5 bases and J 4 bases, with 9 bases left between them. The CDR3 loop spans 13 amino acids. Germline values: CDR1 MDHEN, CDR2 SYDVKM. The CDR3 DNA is TGTGCCAGCAGTCCCCCAGGAAATCAGCCCCAGCATTTT. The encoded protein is CASSPPGNQPQHF.

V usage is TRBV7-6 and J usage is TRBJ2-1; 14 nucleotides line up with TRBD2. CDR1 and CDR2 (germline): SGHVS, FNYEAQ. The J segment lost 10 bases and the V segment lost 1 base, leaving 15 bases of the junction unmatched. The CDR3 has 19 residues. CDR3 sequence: CASSLVSPGLAGVPGEQFF. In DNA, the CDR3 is TGTGCCAGCAGCTTAGTTTCTCCGGGACTAGCGGGAGTGCCTGGAGAGCAGTTCTTC.

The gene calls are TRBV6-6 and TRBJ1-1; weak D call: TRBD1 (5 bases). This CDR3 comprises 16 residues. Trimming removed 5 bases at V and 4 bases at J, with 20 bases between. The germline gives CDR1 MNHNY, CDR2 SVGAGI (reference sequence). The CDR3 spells CASSTQRGGGTTEAFF. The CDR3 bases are TGTGCCAGCAGTACCCAACGGGGTGGGGGGACCACTGAAGCTTTCTTT.

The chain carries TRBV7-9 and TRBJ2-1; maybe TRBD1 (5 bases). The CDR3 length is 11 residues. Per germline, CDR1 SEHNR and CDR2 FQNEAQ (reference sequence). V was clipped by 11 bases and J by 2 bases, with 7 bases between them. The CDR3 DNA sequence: TGTGCCTTCAGGGCCTACAATGAGCAGTTCTTC. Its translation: CAFRAYNEQFF.

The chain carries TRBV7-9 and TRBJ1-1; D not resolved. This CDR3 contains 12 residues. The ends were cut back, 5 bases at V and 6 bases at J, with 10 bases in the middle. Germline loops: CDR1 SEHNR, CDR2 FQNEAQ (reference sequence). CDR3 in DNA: TGTGCCAGCAGCCCTCCGGCTTCTGAAGCTTTCTTT. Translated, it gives CASSPPASEAFF. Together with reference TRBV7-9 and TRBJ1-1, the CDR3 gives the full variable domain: DTGVSQNPRHKITKRGQNVTFRCDPISEHNRLYWYRQTLGQGPEFLTYFQNEAQLEKSRLLSDRFSAERPKGSFSTLEIQRTEQGDSAMYLCASSPPASEAFFGQGTRLTVV.

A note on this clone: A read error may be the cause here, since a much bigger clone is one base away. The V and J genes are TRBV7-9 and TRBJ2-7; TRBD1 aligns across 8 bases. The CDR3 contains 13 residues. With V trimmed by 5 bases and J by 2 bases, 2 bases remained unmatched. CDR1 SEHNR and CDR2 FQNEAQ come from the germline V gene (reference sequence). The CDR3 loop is CASSRQGPYEQYF. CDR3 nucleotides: TGTGCCAGCAGCCGACAGGGGCCCTACGAGCAGTACTTC.